This T cell receptor (beta chain) derives from a study of T cell responses to AZD1222 COVID-19 vaccine (dated by TCRdb to the early 2020s). For the study in its entirety: AZD1222 recipients with second doses at about 4 weeks or about 12 weeks were pooled, because spike-specific TCR depth and breadth did not differ between schedules. Trial participants were enrolled into age subgroups of 18-55, 56-69 and 70-plus years, which contained about 150, 27 and 61 TCR-sequenced participants, respectively. TCR sequencing covered over 230 trial participants: approximately 200 given two doses of AZD1222 and some 25 given two doses of MenACWY control vaccine.

The label giving this sample's time point can be read as: baseline before first vaccination. Vaccinee samples were obtained from the UK trials COV001 and COV002, which included a single-blind randomized controlled phase 2/3 trial of AZD1222 (ChAdOx1 nCoV-19) in healthy adults. For TCRbeta chain sequencing, PBMC samples from trial participants were taken at day 0 and at day 28 after the second dose. Per the germline V gene, MDHEN is the CDR1 and SYDVKM is the CDR2. From the cysteine up to the phenylalanine, the CDR3 has a length of 17 residues. Just the 51-base CDR3 DNA is kept, in frame starting at base 1. Trimming removed 5 bases from V and 1 base from J, leaving 18 bases between the germline ends. This clone was detected only a few times. Its antigen target is currently unknown. One base away there is no much larger clone; base qualities are not given. The CDR3 regions of human TCRbeta chains were analyzed by immunosequencing. In the authors' own workflow: TCRs in the repertoires were compared against a reference library of SARS-CoV-2-specific TCRs that had been generated with the MIRA antigen-specificity platform. Breadth was defined as the fraction of unique TCRs that were SARS-CoV-2-associated. Depth was defined as the fraction of total T cells that were SARS-CoV-2-associated. Using the MIRA data, each spike-specific TCR was mapped to the spike region that the TCR reacts to and placed in a CD4 or CD8 class. Log10-transformed breadth and depth values were compared by one-way ANOVA with Sidak's multiple comparisons tests. This is the immuneACCESS table as TCRdb keeps it, with only in-frame sequences that have V and J called. A part of the clones is gone; compared with another copy, unresolved V genes explain less than half, and the rest is unexplained. V, J and clone size were drawn from that table, and D and trimming were deduced from the DNA. This sample comprises 150,000 to 200,000 clones, about 88% of them detected only once. Around 1.6% of the sample is taken by the ten largest.

Paper-wide results and their limitations: In the small 56-69-year group, the increase in depth fell short of significance, most likely because of low power. Conclusions about previously exposed vaccinees are limited because only six or seven AZD1222 recipients were SARS-CoV-2 seropositive at baseline. The vaccine-associated CD4 TCRs covered the entire spike protein, and the dominant responses fell in regions 160-218 and 743-854. Because no day 14 peak-response samples were available, the repertoires could be characterized only after the peak T cell response. Most participants were white British and females outnumbered males, and the authors suggested that clonal diversity may have been underestimated. A significant rise in spike-specific TCR breadth and depth was observed after two AZD1222 doses relative to day 0 and relative to MenACWY recipients. Reportedly, close to half of the unique spike-specific TCRs recognized epitopes lying outside the regions that are mutated in the B.1.351 and B.1.1.7 variants.

The V and J segments used are TRBV28 and TRBJ1-5; the D gene is perhaps TRBD1, from 6 matching bases. Sample: peripheral blood, taken on day 0 of AZD1222 vaccination. This receptor was identified in an adult in good health. The CDR3 amino acid sequence is: CASSPLQSTGSNQPQHF. The DNA is TGTGCCAGCAGTCCTCTCCAATCTACAGGGAGCAATCAGCCCCAGCATTTT.